The next 7 T cell receptor beta chains were all read from a single sample in a study of CD8 T cells in ankylosing spondylitis. Points from the study as a whole: Among TCR beta sequences, a motif of roughly 8 highly homologous variants appeared characteristic of ankylosing spondylitis blood.

The antigens of these receptors remain unknown. TCRdb re-derived calls from the 5' RACE reads in MiXCR, one entry per CDR3 protein. The repertoire includes 450,000 to 550,000 distinct CDR3 sequences, about 5.2% of them detected once, and around 3.6% sits in the top ten. The sample consisted of blood, either unsorted or a sorted T cell fraction (not recorded which). Receptors were obtained from a male donor with ankylosing spondylitis.

Many counts were recorded for this clonotype. The chain recombines TRBV12-3 or TRBV12-4 with TRBJ2-7; 8 bases agree with TRBD2. This CDR3 spans 14 amino acids. V dropped 5 bases and J dropped 6; count of bases not matched to a gene: 9. The CDR3 bases are TGTGCCAGCAGTCTTTTGGGACTAGTCGTCGAGCAGTACTTC. It yields the protein CASSLLGLVVEQYF.

Many counts were recorded for this clonotype. The V call is TRBV20-1, the J call TRBJ1-2; TRBD1 aligns across 8 bases. V shed 5 bases and J 7 bases; nucleotides not matched to a gene: 6. This CDR3 is built from 12 residues. CDR1 DFQATT and CDR2 SNEGSKA come from the germline V gene (reference sequence). CDR3 sequence reads: CSAFGQGGGYTF. The CDR3 DNA is TGCAGTGCTTTTGGACAGGGCGGTGGCTACACCTTC.

This clonotype was seen ten or more times. V gene TRBV12-3 or TRBV12-4 combines with J gene TRBJ2-3; D is uncertain. The CDR3 is 12 residues long. V gave up 6 bases and J gave up 6 bases, with 10 bases separating them. CDR3 in DNA: TGTGCCAGCAGCCGGACCCGGGATACGCAGTATTTT. Translating gives CASSRTRDTQYF.

Ten or more counts support this clonotype. V is TRBV4-3 and J is TRBJ2-7; D unresolved. Germline-derived CDR1 and CDR2 are LGHNA and YSLEER. The length of the CDR3 is 17 residues. V was clipped by 0 bases and J by 4 bases, with 19 bases between them. The CDR3 sequence is CASSQESGKRASYEQYF. The DNA of the CDR3 is TGCGCCAGCAGCCAAGAGAGTGGCAAAAGGGCTTCGTACGAGCAGTACTTC.

This clonotype appeared a few times. The chain combines TRBV20-1 with TRBJ1-2; tentative D call: TRBD1 (5 bases). Germline CDR1 DFQATT, CDR2 SNEGSKA (reference sequence). V gave up 1 base and J gave up 8 bases, with 23 bases separating them. The CDR3 extends over 16 amino acids. CDR3 sequence reads: CSARVPRRGDAEGYTF. CDR3 in DNA: TGCAGTGCTAGAGTTCCACGTAGAGGGGACGCCGAGGGCTACACCTTC.

Many counts were recorded for this clonotype. This chain joins TRBV4-3 and TRBJ2-2; unclear D gene. The CDR3 covers 13 residues. Germline V lookup: CDR1 LGHNA, CDR2 YSLEER. The V and J ends lost 1 base and 7 bases respectively, with 7 bases between them. CDR3: CASSQVQIGELFF. The CDR3 DNA sequence: TGCGCCAGCAGCCAAGTGCAAATCGGGGAGCTGTTTTTT.

Many counts were recorded for this clonotype. The rearrangement links TRBV29-1 to TRBJ1-5; 7 nucleotides agree with TRBD1. The germline V gene has CDR1 SQVTM and CDR2 ANQGSEA. V was clipped by 5 bases and J by 7 bases; unmatched bases: 8. The CDR3 has 13 residues. The CDR3 nucleotides are TGCAGCGTTTCAGGACAGGCCGACCAGCCCCAGCATTTT. It yields the protein CSVSGQADQPQHF. The full variable domain, its missing parts supplied by reference TRBV29-1 and TRBJ1-5, is SAVISQKPSRDICQRGTSLTIQCQVDSQVTMMFWYRQQPGQSLTLIATANQGSEATYESGFVIDKFPISRPNLTFSTLTVSNMSPEDSSIYLCSVSGQADQPQHFGDGTRLSIL.